Listed below are T cell receptor beta chains from one sample, sequenced in a study of shared clonotypes between healthy human individuals. Measured with immunoSEQ multiplex PCR; TCRdb has only the in-frame clones, and not every one. The profile shows 2,100,000 or so clones, approximately 94% of them singletons. Source material: naive CD4+ T cells sorted from blood. The receptors here all came from a man aged 18-30 years in good health. Each CDR3 is given with its conserved first and last residue. The D gene is left open where the match is weak.

v_call: TRBV28; j_call: TRBJ2-2; d_call: NA; cdr3_aa: CASSSSQTGELFF
v_call: TRBV18; j_call: TRBJ1-4; d_call: NA; cdr3_aa: CASSPRNSNNEKLFF
v_call: TRBV9; j_call: TRBJ2-4; d_call: NA; cdr3_aa: CASSVATGIAKNIQYF
v_call: TRBV6-1; j_call: TRBJ2-7; d_call: TRBD2; cdr3_aa: CASSDLAGLYYEQYF
v_call: TRBV7-2; j_call: TRBJ1-4; d_call: NA; cdr3_aa: CASSLVGQGTNEKLFF
v_call: TRBV9; j_call: TRBJ2-5; d_call: TRBD1; cdr3_aa: CASSVHSAGQGQEETQYF
v_call: TRBV28; j_call: TRBJ2-5; d_call: NA; cdr3_aa: CASSPTWTAYQETQYF
v_call: TRBV11-2; j_call: TRBJ2-5; d_call: NA; cdr3_aa: CASSFGWIQETQYF
v_call: TRBV9; j_call: TRBJ2-3; d_call: NA; cdr3_aa: CASTRRGDLSTDTQYF
v_call: TRBV5-1; j_call: TRBJ2-7; d_call: TRBD2; cdr3_aa: CASSPRLAGEGEQYF
v_call: TRBV11-2; j_call: TRBJ2-1; d_call: NA; cdr3_aa: CASSSSAQRKFF
v_call: TRBV2; j_call: TRBJ2-5; d_call: TRBD1; cdr3_aa: CASSGQGRETQYF
v_call: TRBV9; j_call: TRBJ2-1; d_call: NA; cdr3_aa: CASSVGDSYNEQFF
v_call: TRBV1; j_call: TRBJ2-3; d_call: NA; cdr3_aa: CTSSGRFWTTDTQYF
v_call: TRBV6-5; j_call: TRBJ2-1; d_call: NA; cdr3_aa: CASSYREGYNEQFF
v_call: TRBV5-1; j_call: TRBJ2-3; d_call: NA; cdr3_aa: CASRWQRGTDTQYF
v_call: TRBV10-3; j_call: TRBJ2-3; d_call: NA; cdr3_aa: CAITGSPTDTQYF
v_call: TRBV2; j_call: TRBJ1-4; d_call: NA; cdr3_aa: CASSLDSVGNEKLFF
v_call: TRBV9; j_call: TRBJ2-3; d_call: NA; cdr3_aa: CASSVVLSGNTQYF
v_call: TRBV2; j_call: TRBJ1-5; d_call: NA; cdr3_aa: CASSDGGFSNQPQHF
v_call: TRBV30; j_call: TRBJ1-1; d_call: TRBD1; cdr3_aa: CAWMGQGLWAFF
v_call: TRBV19; j_call: TRBJ2-7; d_call: NA; cdr3_aa: CASSSIRPGGVREQYF
v_call: TRBV30; j_call: TRBJ1-1; d_call: NA; cdr3_aa: CAWSQYVGGWAFF
v_call: TRBV30; j_call: TRBJ1-5; d_call: NA; cdr3_aa: CAWSRSNQPQHF
v_call: TRBV18; j_call: TRBJ2-3; d_call: NA; cdr3_aa: CASSPYPSTDTQYF
v_call: TRBV29-1; j_call: TRBJ2-6; d_call: NA; cdr3_aa: CSVQGGANVLTF
v_call: TRBV28; j_call: TRBJ1-3; d_call: NA; cdr3_aa: CASSLTGFSGNTIYF
v_call: TRBV6-4; j_call: TRBJ1-1; d_call: NA; cdr3_aa: CASSEDMGTEAFF
v_call: TRBV9; j_call: TRBJ2-7; d_call: NA; cdr3_aa: CASSVAPSLSYEQYF
v_call: TRBV9; j_call: TRBJ2-1; d_call: TRBD2; cdr3_aa: CASSVELAGGVNEQFF
v_call: TRBV7-9; j_call: TRBJ2-7; d_call: NA; cdr3_aa: CASSYGTEKYF
v_call: TRBV6-1; j_call: TRBJ2-7; d_call: NA; cdr3_aa: CASSVGGGAYEQYF
v_call: TRBV7-9; j_call: TRBJ2-6; d_call: NA; cdr3_aa: CASSLGAGANVLTF
v_call: TRBV7-9; j_call: TRBJ2-3; d_call: TRBD2; cdr3_aa: CASSWTSGAPGTDTQYF
v_call: TRBV21-1; j_call: TRBJ2-7; d_call: NA; cdr3_aa: CAPTGEQYF
v_call: TRBV7-2; j_call: TRBJ2-7; d_call: NA; cdr3_aa: CASTKGTPPYEQYF
v_call: TRBV19; j_call: TRBJ2-2; d_call: TRBD1; cdr3_aa: CASGRQGAIGELFF
v_call: TRBV7-9; j_call: TRBJ1-1; d_call: NA; cdr3_aa: CASSLYTEAFF
v_call: TRBV6-5; j_call: TRBJ2-6; d_call: NA; cdr3_aa: CASSPGGLGANVLTF